This T cell receptor beta chain came from a study of a mutant IDH1 vaccine in newly diagnosed glioma. The wider study: Treated patients had a mean age of 40.4 years and a 62.5% male, around 38% female split. Pretreatment consisted of radiotherapy, temozolomide, or both, with most receiving both.

The data were produced by immunoSEQ multiplex PCR, yet TCRdb's version contains in-frame clones alone and is incomplete. In the table there are some 68,000 clones, 60% to 85% of which are singletons. This clone was seen only a few times. CDR3 length: 20 amino acids. Germline lookup yields CDR1 LNHDA and CDR2 SQIVND (reference sequence). Trimming took 4 bases from V and 0 from J; bases not matched to a gene: 14. Time point reported: baseline, week 1 (first vaccination visit). The treatment: pre-vaccination baseline after standard-of-care therapy. Astrocytomas that were new, WHO grade 3 or 4, IDH1-mutant and ATRX-lost were present in the donors.

The sample in question was PBMCs, obtained from a glioma patient treated with radiotherapy, temozolomide or both. The source of this sequence is a man in his fifties with glioma. This rearrangement joins TRBV19 to TRBJ2-1; 11 bases match TRBD2. CDR3: CASSNRLRLAGPSSYNEQFF. The CDR3 coding sequence is TGTGCCAGTAGTAATAGATTGAGACTAGCGGGGCCAAGCTCCTACAATGAGCAGTTCTTC.